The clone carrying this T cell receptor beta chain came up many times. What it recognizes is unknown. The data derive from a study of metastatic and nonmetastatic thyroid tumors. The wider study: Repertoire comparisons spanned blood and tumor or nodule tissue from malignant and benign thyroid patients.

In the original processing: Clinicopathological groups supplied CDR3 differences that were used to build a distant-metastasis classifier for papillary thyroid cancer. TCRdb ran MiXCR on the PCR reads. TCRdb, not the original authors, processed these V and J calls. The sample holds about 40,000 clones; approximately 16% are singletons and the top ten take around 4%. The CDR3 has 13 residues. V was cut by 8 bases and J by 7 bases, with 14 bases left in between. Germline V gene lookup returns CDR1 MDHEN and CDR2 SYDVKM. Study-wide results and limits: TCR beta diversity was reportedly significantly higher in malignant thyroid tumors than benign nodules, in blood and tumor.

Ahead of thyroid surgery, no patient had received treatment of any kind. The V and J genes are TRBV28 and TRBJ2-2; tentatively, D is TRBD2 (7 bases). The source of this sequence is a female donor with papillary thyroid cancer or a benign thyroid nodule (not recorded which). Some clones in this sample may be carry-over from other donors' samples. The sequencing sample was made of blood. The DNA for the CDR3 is TGTGCCAGCGGGGAGGGGGACTTCGGGGAGCTGTTTTTT. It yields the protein CASGEGDFGELFF.